This paragraph reports one T cell receptor (beta chain). A read error may account for a junction end that differs from germline. The sample comes from a study of cytomegalovirus exposure and HLA in healthy donors. The study ran its PCR with 60 Vbeta and 13 Jbeta primers. The method was immunoSEQ multiplex PCR; TCRdb's version includes in-frame clones alone and lacks a portion of them. The sample includes roughly 190,000 clones, 65% to 90% seen only once; the top ten take roughly 6.7%. The CDR3 sequence is 18 residues long. The germline V gene encodes CDR1 SSHAT and CDR2 FNYEAQ (reference sequence). Material: PBMCs. V is TRBV7-7 and J is TRBJ1-3, with 9 bases identical to TRBD1. This clonotype was obtained from a man aged 35 to 55 in good health and CMV-seropositive. The CDR3, as DNA: TGTGCTAGCAGCTTAGAACGTGGACAGGGGCCCTCTGGAAACACCATATATTTT. It codes for CASSLERGQGPSGNTIYF.